One sample yielded the 27 T cell receptor beta chains listed below, sequenced in a study of CD8+CD57+ T cells in acquired aplastic anemia. Genomic DNA served as template for TCR beta VDJ and CDR3 profiling. Each CDR3 protein is one row after TCRdb ran MiXCR on the reads. The table records 250,000 to 300,000 distinct CDR3 sequences, 55% to 60% of them present only once. Material for sequencing was sorted CD4+, CD8+, or CD8+CD57+ T cells (not recorded which) from PBMCs. The receptor set was obtained from a human donor with severe aplastic anemia or a healthy control (not recorded which).

This rearrangement joins TRBV9 to TRBJ2-7; TRBD2 is a possible D gene (6 bases). Per the germline V gene, CDR1 is SGDLS and CDR2 is YYNGEE. The CDR3 loop spans 12 amino acids. Trimming stripped 4 bases from V and 7 bases from J, with 12 bases between. CDR3 DNA: TGTGCCAGCAGCCCGGGGGTCTTTGAGCAGTACTTC. Translating gives CASSPGVFEQYF. The entire variable domain, with the rest obtained from reference TRBV9 and TRBJ2-7, is as follows: DSGVTQTPKHLITATGQRVTLRCSPRSGDLSVYWYQQSLDQGLQFLIQYYNGEERAKGNILERFSAQQFPDLHSELNLSSLELGDSALYFCASSPGVFEQYFGPGTRLTVT.

The chain joins TRBV28 to TRBJ2-5, with D possibly TRBD2 on 6 matching bases. Trimming removed 5 bases from V and 3 bases from J, with 16 bases in between. The CDR3 is 15 residues long. CDR1 and CDR2 (germline): MDHEN, SYDVKM. As DNA, the CDR3 is TGTGCCAGCAGTACCCGGAGGCCGGGGGAAGAGACCCAGTACTTC. Its translation is CASSTRRPGEETQYF. The full variable domain, rest sourced from reference TRBV28 and TRBJ2-5, is DVKVTQSSRYLVKRTGEKVFLECVQDMDHENMFWYRQDPGLGLRLIYFSYDVKMKEKGDIPEGYSVSREKKERFSLILESASTNQTSMYLCASSTRRPGEETQYFGPGTRLLVL.

This clonotype was seen repeatedly, ten times or more. V gene TRBV27 combines with J gene TRBJ1-2, with 8 bases lining up with TRBD1. Trimming cost V 7 bases and J 0 bases; bases outside gene matches: 13. CDR1 MNHEY and CDR2 SMNVEV come from the germline V gene (reference sequence). CDR3 length equals 17 residues. CDR3 amino acids: CASTKGWGDRTNYGYTF. The CDR3 nucleotides are TGTGCCAGCACCAAAGGTTGGGGGGACAGGACTAACTATGGCTACACCTTC.

This chain joins TRBV24-1 and TRBJ2-2; possible D gene TRBD2, 6 bases. The CDR3 has 14 residues. Germline CDR1 reads KGHDR; CDR2 reads SFDVKD. The V end was cut by 6 bases, the J end by 7 bases, with 14 bases between. The CDR3 is CATSPLGGIGELFF. As DNA, the CDR3 is TGTGCCACCAGTCCCCTGGGGGGTATCGGGGAGCTGTTTTTT.

V is TRBV15 and J is TRBJ1-3; D is undetermined. The germline V gene has CDR1 LNHNV and CDR2 YYDKDF (reference sequence). CDR3 length: 12 amino acids. V lost 6 bases and J lost 1, with 4 bases in between. The CDR3 bases are TGTGCCACCAGAGAATCTGGAAACACCATATATTTT. Translating it yields CATRESGNTIYF.

This clonotype showed up many times. The CDR3 protein is CAWSVGRQPQHF. The CDR3, as DNA: TGTGCCTGGAGTGTGGGTCGTCAGCCCCAGCATTTT. J is TRBJ1-5 and V is TRBV30; D gene uncertain. The CDR3 totals 12 residues. V lost 0 bases and J 6 bases, leaving 6 bases between the germline ends. CDR1 GTSNPN and CDR2 SVGIG come from the germline V gene (reference sequence).

This clonotype was seen a few times. The J gene is TRBJ2-7, the V gene TRBV11-2, with D possibly TRBD1 on 6 matching bases. CDR3 length: 12 amino acids. Deletions cut 7 bases from V and 6 bases from J, with 13 bases between. Germline-derived CDR1 and CDR2 are SGHAT and FQNNGV. CDR3 in DNA: TGTGCCAGCACTTCACAGGGCGGCGAGCAGTACTTC. Its protein is CASTSQGGEQYF. Drawing the rest from reference TRBV11-2 and TRBJ2-7, the complete variable domain is EAGVAQSPRYKIIEKRQSVAFWCNPISGHATLYWYQQILGQGPKLLIQFQNNGVVDDSQLPKDRFSAERLKGVDSTLKIQPAKLEDSAVYLCASTSQGGEQYFGPGTRLTVT.

At least ten counts were recorded for this clonotype. A junction end diverges from the germline sequence, so it may reflect a read error. This chain uses TRBV20-1 with TRBJ1-4; D is perhaps TRBD1 (6 bases). This CDR3 contains 14 residues. Germline V gene sequence: CDR1 DFQATT, CDR2 SNEGSKA (reference sequence). The CDR3 region has the DNA TGCAGTGCCAGAGGGGGGGAAACTAATGAAAAACTGTTTTTT. Translating it yields CSARGGETNEKLFF.

This clonotype was picked up one time. The chain links TRBV12-3 or TRBV12-4 to TRBJ1-2; D is uncertain. The CDR3 has 9 residues. The CDR3 is CASGVGYTF. CDR3 nucleotide sequence: TGTGCTAGTGGAGTCGGCTACACCTTC.

The chain joins TRBV19 to TRBJ1-1; tentative D call: TRBD1 (6 bases). CDR3 length: 17 amino acids. The V end lost 9 bases, the J end lost 1 base, and 24 bases lay between the germline ends. Germline-derived CDR1 and CDR2 are LNHDA and SQIVND (reference sequence). Here the CDR3 DNA reads TGTGCCAGCCGGTTGGGTGTGGGAGGGGGGAAGAACACTGAAGCTTTCTTT. Translated: CASRLGVGGGKNTEAFF.

This chain connects TRBV5-5 to TRBJ1-5; TRBD1 matches 7 bases. Looked up from germline, CDR1 is SGHKS and CDR2 is YYEKEE (reference sequence). The CDR3 runs to 13 residues. The V and J ends lost 4 bases and 5 bases, in that order; junction bases with no gene match: 3. The CDR3 region has the DNA TGTGCCAGCAGCGCCAGGGGGGATCAGCCCCAGCATTTT. This encodes CASSARGDQPQHF.

This clonotype was counted many times. The CDR3 bases are TGCGCCAGCAGCCAGAAGGCCCAGTACTTC. Translated, it gives CASSQKAQYF. The rearrangement uses TRBV4-1 and TRBJ2-5; D call uncertain. The length of the CDR3 is 10 residues. V lost 3 bases and J lost 9, with 5 bases in between. Per the germline V gene, CDR1 is MGHRA and CDR2 is YSYEKL.

This clonotype was seen many times. The rearrangement joins TRBV2 to TRBJ1-1; tentative D call: TRBD1 (5 bases). This CDR3 contains 19 residues. The V and J ends lost 7 bases and 4 bases respectively, with 31 bases between them. Germline V gene lookup returns CDR1 SNHLY and CDR2 FYNNEI. DNA for the CDR3: TGTGCCAGCATCAGGGAACGGCCAGCGCCGGGGGTGTCGCGCACTGAAGCTTTCTTT. Its protein is CASIRERPAPGVSRTEAFF.

This clonotype was seen a handful of times. Written as DNA, the CDR3 is TGTGCCAGCAGCCCCGACAGGAGGGGTAATGAAAAACTGTTTTTT. Translated: CASSPDRRGNEKLFF. The chain recombines TRBV2 with TRBJ1-4; tentatively, D is TRBD1 (6 bases). Looked up from germline, CDR1 is SNHLY and CDR2 is FYNNEI. The CDR3 extends over 15 amino acids. V lost 6 bases, J lost 4 bases, and 15 bases lay in between.

This chain uses TRBV20-1 with TRBJ2-1; 13 positions match TRBD2. The CDR3 sequence is 14 residues long. CDR1 DFQATT and CDR2 SNEGSKA come from the germline V gene (reference sequence). CDR3 in DNA: TGCAGAGCACTAGCGGGGGGGACCTACAATGAGCAGTTCTTC. Protein: CRALAGGTYNEQFF.

J is TRBJ1-2 and V is TRBV4-1, with D hard to call. Germline CDR1 reads MGHRA; CDR2 reads YSYEKL. V lost 6 bases to trimming and J lost 5 bases, with 13 bases between them. This CDR3 contains 13 residues. The chain's CDR3 is CASSPARQYGYTF. The CDR3 DNA reads as TGCGCCAGCAGTCCCGCTAGGCAGTATGGCTACACCTTC.

The chain is built from TRBV20-1 and TRBJ1-2; no clear D. Trimming left V 3 bases short and J 3 bases short, with 11 bases between. Looked up from germline, CDR1 is DFQATT and CDR2 is SNEGSKA (reference sequence). The CDR3 contains 13 residues. The CDR3 spells CSASYTEDYGYTF. CDR3 DNA sequence: TGCAGTGCTAGTTACACGGAGGACTATGGCTACACCTTC.

This clonotype occurred many times. The chain uses TRBV4-1 and TRBJ2-5, with D uncertain. Germline values: CDR1 MGHRA, CDR2 YSYEKL. V was trimmed by 0 bases and J by 7 bases, leaving 15 bases between them. This CDR3 spans 15 amino acids. The CDR3 region has the DNA TGCGCCAGCAGCCAAGATGGGTGGCCGCTGGGGACCCAGTACTTC. Translation gives CASSQDGWPLGTQYF.

The chain's CDR3 is CASSLTSEVGETQYF. CDR3 bases: TGTGCCAGCAGCTTAACTAGCGAAGTAGGGGAGACCCAGTACTTC. This sequence joins TRBV13 and TRBJ2-5, with 7 bases identical to TRBD2. The CDR3 has 15 residues. The germline V gene encodes CDR1 PRHDT and CDR2 FYEKMQ (reference sequence). Unmatched junction bases numbered 8, after V lost 2 bases and J lost 5 bases.

This chain joins TRBV9 and TRBJ2-3; weak D call: TRBD2 (7 bases). With 0 bases removed from V and 5 bases from J, the gap between germline ends came to 16 bases. The CDR3 length is 16 residues. Germline lookup yields CDR1 SGDLS and CDR2 YYNGEE. CDR3 sequence reads: CASSVGRGAQVDTQYF. Written as DNA, the CDR3 is TGTGCCAGCAGCGTAGGTCGGGGGGCCCAGGTAGATACGCAGTATTTT.

This clonotype was seen at least ten times. V is TRBV7-2 and J is TRBJ1-1; 7 bases agree with TRBD1. The CDR3 extends over 13 amino acids. Per the germline V gene, CDR1 is SGHTA and CDR2 is FQGNSA. J was trimmed by 7 bases and V by 5 bases; bases with no gene match: 7. The CDR3 DNA reads TGTGCCAGCAGCAGAGACAGGGCCTTTGAAGCTTTCTTT. Protein: CASSRDRAFEAFF.

This clonotype was detected ten times or more. The genes are TRBV12-3 or TRBV12-4 and TRBJ1-6, with 9 nucleotides matching TRBD1. The trim removed 6 bases at V and 6 bases at J, leaving 3 bases unmatched. The CDR3 totals 14 residues. The CDR3 spells CASRHRGRNSPLHF. The CDR3 DNA reads TGTGCCAGCAGACACAGGGGGCGTAATTCACCCCTCCACTTT.

The chain is built from TRBV7-2 and TRBJ2-1; D perhaps matches TRBD1 (6 bases). The CDR3 is 15 amino acids. Germline CDR1 SGHTA, CDR2 FQGNSA. V was trimmed by 0 bases and J by 7 bases, leaving 13 bases between them. The CDR3 DNA reads TGTGCCAGCAGCTTAGCTTTGAGAGGGGGAAATGAGCAGTTCTTC. Translating gives CASSLALRGGNEQFF.

This rearrangement joins TRBV7-2 to TRBJ1-1; 10 bases match TRBD1. V dropped 2 bases and J dropped 5; count of bases not matched to a gene: 5. This CDR3 contains 15 residues. The germline V gene has CDR1 SGHTA and CDR2 FQGNSA. The CDR3 here is CASSLRDRGGTEAFF. CDR3 coding DNA: TGTGCCAGCAGCTTACGGGACAGGGGAGGGACTGAAGCTTTCTTT.

Here the CDR3 DNA reads TGTGCCACCAGCAGAGATCAAACTAGCGGGGGCCTCTACAATGAGCAGTTCTTC. Protein product: CATSRDQTSGGLYNEQFF. The chain joins TRBV15 to TRBJ2-1; 11 nucleotides match TRBD2. Germline-derived CDR1 and CDR2 are LNHNV and YYDKDF (reference sequence). The V gene end was trimmed by 0 bases and the J gene end by 3 bases; junction bases not matched to a gene: 7. The CDR3 spans 18 residues.

This clonotype has at least ten counts. The genes are TRBV15 and TRBJ2-2; 8 bases are shared with TRBD1. Germline V lookup: CDR1 LNHNV, CDR2 YYDKDF (reference sequence). The trim removed 1 base at V and 5 bases at J, leaving 3 bases unmatched. The CDR3 length is 15 residues. Written as DNA, the CDR3 is TGTGCCACCAGCAGAGGGACAGGGACTACCGGGGAGCTGTTTTTT. Protein: CATSRGTGTTGELFF. The full variable domain, in which reference TRBV15 and TRBJ2-2 provide the parts outside the CDR3, is DAMVIQNPRYQVTQFGKPVTLSCSQTLNHNVMYWYQQKSSQAPKLLFHYYDKDFNNEADTPDNFQSRRPNTSFCFLDIRSPGLGDTAMYLCATSRGTGTTGELFFGEGSRLTVL.

Concerning this clonotype itself: Given a much more abundant clone one base away, this may be a read error. The V call is TRBV6-5, the J call TRBJ1-4; 9 bases are shared with TRBD1. Per germline, CDR1 MNHEY and CDR2 SVGAGI. This CDR3 is 15 amino acids long. V lost 7 bases and J lost 8; bases outside the gene matches: 11. CDR3 in amino acids: CASTTGDRVREKLFF. In nucleotides, the CDR3 is TGTGCCAGCACCACCGGGGACAGGGTAAGGGAAAAACTGTTTTTT.